This record concerns one T cell receptor beta chain sequence. Its specificity is not known. Different DNA sequences within this sample yield the same CDR3. Naive-designated CD8 cells lacked CD45RO, were positively enriched for CCR7, and omitted terminally differentiated effector memory CD45RA+ cells. Assay execution proceeded at the deep level. It was roughly 210 ng DNA, about 30,000 T cell genomes, that sorted-subset replicate PCRs used. TCRdb's table, derived via immunoSEQ multiplex PCR, lists solely in-frame clones and lacks some. The sample records around 650,000 clones, around 96% being singletons. This CDR3 is 14 amino acids long. Trimming removed 0 bases from V and 5 bases from J, with 8 bases in between. Germline lookup yields CDR1 SGDLS and CDR2 YYNGEE. This sample was included in a study of shared clonotypes between healthy human individuals. Study-level information: Each donor had three CD4 naive, three CD4 memory, two CD8 naive and one CD8 memory plate. Study-wide results and limits: When naive CD4 clonotypes were compared across a few donors, 4% to 5.5% were shared.

The chain is built from TRBV9 and TRBJ2-2; D not resolved. The sequence was collected from a woman in her twenties or thirties in good health. Specimen: naive CD8+ T cells sorted from blood. The CDR3 DNA is TGTGCCAGCAGCGTAGCTTGGGGTACCGGGGAGCTGTTTTTT. This translates into CASSVAWGTGELFF.